Listed below are T cell receptor beta chains from one sample, sequenced in a study of identical twins. TCRdb reanalysed the 5' RACE reads using MiXCR and keeps one entry per CDR3 protein. The sample consists of about 530,000 distinct CDR3 sequences, 20% to 25% of them appearing once. These data were also reused for a study on yellow fever vaccine responses in identical twins.

Sequencing was done on a sample of CD4+ T cells sorted from blood. The receptors come from a woman younger than 30 in good health. The CDR3 runs from the conserved cysteine through the conserved F or W. The D gene is left open where the match is weak. Some rows have no size entry. The others give once, few or many, or a class for an expanded clone.

clone_size: many; d_call: NA; j_call: TRBJ2-5; v_call: TRBV7-2; cdr3_nt: TGTGCCAGCAGCCTAGACCGGGAGACCCAGTACTTC; cdr3_aa: CASSLDRETQYF
clone_size: NA; d_call: TRBD2; j_call: TRBJ2-1; v_call: TRBV6-1; cdr3_nt: TGTGCCAGCGGTAGCGGGAGGGCCAGCAATGAGCAGTTCTTC; cdr3_aa: CASGSGRASNEQFF
clone_size: few; d_call: TRBD2; j_call: TRBJ2-7; v_call: TRBV11-3; cdr3_nt: TGTGCCAGCAGCTCCCCCTGGACTAGCGGGTCCGAATACGAGCAGTACTTC; cdr3_aa: CASSSPWTSGSEYEQYF
clone_size: few; d_call: TRBD2; j_call: TRBJ2-5; v_call: TRBV5-6; cdr3_nt: TGTGCCAGCAGCTTGATTAGCGGGGTATTGAGAGAGACCCAGTACTTC; cdr3_aa: CASSLISGVLRETQYF
clone_size: NA; d_call: NA; j_call: TRBJ1-2; v_call: TRBV6-5; cdr3_nt: TGTGCCAGCAGTTACTCGAAGTGGGGGGGCTATGGCTACACCTTC; cdr3_aa: CASSYSKWGGYGYTF
clone_size: NA; d_call: NA; j_call: TRBJ2-7; v_call: TRBV11-2; cdr3_nt: TGTGCCAGCAGCTTAGTTCTCGCCGGAGGATGGGGGAGAGCCTACGAGCAGTACTTC; cdr3_aa: CASSLVLAGGWGRAYEQYF
clone_size: few; d_call: NA; j_call: TRBJ2-1; v_call: TRBV20-1; cdr3_nt: TGCAGTGCTAGAGATCTCCGGGGCCCGAACAATGAGCAGTTCTTC; cdr3_aa: CSARDLRGPNNEQFF
clone_size: NA; d_call: NA; j_call: TRBJ2-3; v_call: TRBV20-1; cdr3_nt: TGCAGTGCGGAAGACTACCGGAGCACAGATACGCAGTATTTT; cdr3_aa: CSAEDYRSTDTQYF
clone_size: few; d_call: NA; j_call: TRBJ2-5; v_call: TRBV6-5; cdr3_nt: TGTGCCAGCAGTTATTTAGGGGGGGGGCAAGAGACCCAGTACTTC; cdr3_aa: CASSYLGGGQETQYF
clone_size: NA; d_call: NA; j_call: TRBJ2-3; v_call: TRBV20-1; cdr3_nt: TGCAGTGCCCAAAGAGGGGCCTCGGATACGCAGTATTTT; cdr3_aa: CSAQRGASDTQYF
clone_size: few; d_call: TRBD1; j_call: TRBJ2-5; v_call: TRBV24-1; cdr3_nt: TGTGCCACCAGTGGGGACAGGGGGCCCATGTCACGGGAGACCCAGTACTTC; cdr3_aa: CATSGDRGPMSRETQYF
clone_size: NA; d_call: NA; j_call: TRBJ2-7; v_call: TRBV7-6; cdr3_nt: TGTGCCAGCAGCTCCCAAGCGGGTAATACCTACGAGCAGTACTTC; cdr3_aa: CASSSQAGNTYEQYF
clone_size: NA; d_call: TRBD1; j_call: TRBJ2-2; v_call: TRBV6-1; cdr3_nt: TGTGCCAGCAGATTCCGGGACAGGGACACCGGGGAGCTGTTTTTT; cdr3_aa: CASRFRDRDTGELFF
clone_size: few; d_call: NA; j_call: TRBJ1-1; v_call: TRBV18; cdr3_nt: TGTGCCAGCTCACCACCTGCACTCACTGAAGCTTTCTTT; cdr3_aa: CASSPPALTEAFF
clone_size: NA; d_call: NA; j_call: TRBJ2-7; v_call: TRBV2; cdr3_nt: TGTGCTCTTAACGACGGGGCTCGCTACGAGCAGTACTTC; cdr3_aa: CALNDGARYEQYF
clone_size: NA; d_call: TRBD1; j_call: TRBJ2-7; v_call: TRBV20-1; cdr3_nt: TGCAGTGCTCTGGGACAGGGGAGCTCCTACGAGCAGTACTTC; cdr3_aa: CSALGQGSSYEQYF